A selection of T cell receptor beta chains follows, all from one sample in a study of CD8 T cells in ankylosing spondylitis. TCRdb fed the 5' RACE reads into MiXCR, producing one record per CDR3 protein. The sample records about 89,000 distinct CDR3 sequences, 27% being singletons. Sequenced material: blood, either unsorted or a sorted T cell fraction (not recorded which). Receptor source: a male donor with ankylosing spondylitis or in good health (not recorded which). Both conserved end residues are part of each CDR3. The order of the fields is D gene, V gene, clone size, J gene, CDR3 protein, CDR3 DNA. D genes are given only for firm matches. Size is stated for part of the rows, as once, few or many counts, or as a class when the clone is expanded.

.	TRBV2	once	TRBJ2-1	CASRARTSSYNEQFF	TGTGCCAGCAGAGCCAGGACGTCTTCCTACAATGAGCAGTTCTTC
.	TRBV6-1	.	TRBJ1-1	CASSEGWEEGAFF	TGTGCCAGCAGTGAAGGCTGGGAAGAGGGAGCTTTCTTT
.	TRBV20-1	few	TRBJ2-5	CSARGGGVGETQYF	TGCAGTGCTAGGGGAGGGGGAGTGGGAGAGACCCAGTACTTC
TRBD1	TRBV20-1	.	TRBJ1-2	CSALTTGGVGYGYTF	TGCAGTGCTCTGACCACAGGGGGCGTGGGCTATGGCTACACCTTC
.	TRBV7-9	many	TRBJ1-1	CASSPPENTEAFF	TGTGCCAGCAGCCCTCCCGAAAACACTGAAGCTTTCTTT
.	TRBV7-8	.	TRBJ2-7	CAKGERVVYEQYF	TGTGCCAAAGGTGAAAGAGTAGTCTACGAGCAGTACTTC
TRBD2	TRBV20-1	.	TRBJ2-3	CSAQGTSGRGSTDTQYF	TGCAGTGCTCAGGGGACTAGCGGGAGAGGTAGCACAGATACGCAGTATTTT
.	TRBV20-1	.	TRBJ2-5	CSATEVGVQETQYF	TGCAGTGCTACCGAGGTGGGGGTCCAAGAGACCCAGTACTTC
TRBD2	TRBV20-1	few	TRBJ2-3	CSARLGGGLGADTQYF	TGCAGTGCTAGGCTCGGGGGAGGGCTGGGTGCAGATACGCAGTATTTT
TRBD2	TRBV12-3/TRBV12-4	many	TRBJ2-5	CASSFVAGGRPETQYF	TGTGCCAGCAGTTTTGTAGCGGGAGGGCGGCCAGAGACCCAGTACTTC
TRBD2	TRBV4-1	.	TRBJ2-2	CASSQGQGLAENTGELFF	TGCGCCAGCAGCCAAGGCCAAGGACTAGCGGAGAACACCGGGGAGCTGTTTTTT
.	TRBV7-3	.	TRBJ1-1	CASSFQAANTEAFF	TGTGCCAGCAGCTTCCAGGCGGCAAACACTGAAGCTTTCTTT
.	TRBV20-1	once	TRBJ1-1	CSYQMRTEAFF	TGCAGCTACCAGATGAGGACTGAAGCTTTCTTT
TRBD2	TRBV5-1	few	TRBJ2-3	CASSLDGGAPDTQYF	TGCGCCAGCAGCTTGGACGGGGGGGCCCCAGATACGCAGTATTTT
TRBD2	TRBV11-2	.	TRBJ2-3	CASSLGTRTSGITDTQYF	TGTGCCAGCAGCTTAGGAACTCGGACTAGCGGTATCACAGATACGCAGTATTTT
TRBD1	TRBV20-1	few	TRBJ1-2	CSAGDRGGGYTF	TGCAGTGCTGGGGACAGGGGTGGTGGCTACACCTTC
.	TRBV7-9	.	TRBJ2-1	CASSDGRVGNEQFF	TGTGCCAGCAGTGACGGCAGGGTTGGTAATGAGCAGTTCTTC
.	TRBV20-1	.	TRBJ1-1	CSARAPGGARTEAFF	TGCAGTGCTAGGGCACCGGGGGGCGCGAGAACTGAAGCTTTCTTT
.	TRBV11-2	.	TRBJ1-4	CASSPHREELFF	TGTGCCAGCAGCCCTCACAGGGAGGAACTGTTTTTT
.	TRBV9	.	TRBJ1-6	CASSLKDGSPLHF	TGTGCCAGCAGCCTAAAAGACGGTTCACCCCTCCACTTT
.	TRBV7-2	few	TRBJ1-1	CASNLGVGREAFF	TGTGCCAGCAACCTCGGGGTAGGCCGTGAAGCTTTCTTT
.	TRBV3-1	.	TRBJ1-2	CASSQGFRSYGYTF	TGTGCCAGCAGCCAAGGGTTCCGGAGCTATGGCTACACCTTC
.	TRBV7-9	.	TRBJ2-1	CASIPGSGLAISSSYNEQFF	TGTGCCAGCATTCCAGGGTCTGGGCTAGCGATCTCTTCCTCCTACAATGAGCAGTTCTTC